What follows is one T cell receptor beta chain and its context. Its antigen remains unidentified. The sample comes from a study of T cell responses to AZD1222 COVID-19 vaccine. Repertoires were generated with immunoSEQ multiplex PCR, while TCRdb's copy carries only in-frame clones and drops some. Counted here are over 150,000 clones, 90% occurring once; the ten biggest clones make up less than 1.6%. V lost 4 bases, J lost 7 bases, and 10 bases lay in between. Germline lookup yields CDR1 LGHNA and CDR2 YSLEER. This CDR3 region has 12 residues. Study-level findings and limits: Close to half of spike-specific TCRs reportedly recognize unmutated variant regions.

The starting material was peripheral blood, obtained on day 0 of AZD1222 vaccination. The rearrangement links TRBV4-3 to TRBJ1-2; D is possibly TRBD1 (5 bases). This TCR was sampled from an adult in good health. CDR3 sequence reads: CASSLGQSGYTF. The CDR3 DNA reads TGCGCCAGCAGCCTTGGACAATCTGGCTACACCTTC.